These T cell receptor beta chains were read from a single sample in a study of CD8+CD57+ T cells in acquired aplastic anemia. MiXCR, run by TCRdb on the reads, gives a single entry per CDR3 protein. The repertoire holds about 270,000 distinct CDR3 sequences, about 56% seen once, with around 8% in the top ten. Sequenced sample: sorted CD4+, CD8+, or CD8+CD57+ T cells (not recorded which) from PBMCs. The receptors come from a human donor with severe aplastic anemia or a healthy control (not recorded which). CDR3s include the opening cysteine and the closing phenylalanine or tryptophan. A D gene is named only where the DNA matches it firmly. Clone size is not always given. Where it is, it says once, few, many or a class for expanded clones.

v_call	j_call	d_call	clone_size	cdr3_nt	cdr3_aa
TRBV2	TRBJ2-5	TRBD2	.	TGTGCCAGCAGGTTGGCTAGCGGGGGGGGCCAAGAGACCCAGTACTTC	CASRLASGGGQETQYF
TRBV20-1	TRBJ2-7	.	.	TGCAGTGCCCCGATGCGGGAATTCCCCTACGAGCACTACTTC	CSAPMREFPYEHYF
TRBV6-6	TRBJ2-7	.	many	TGTGCCAGCAGTTACAAGGCAGGGGACTACGAGCAGTACTTC	CASSYKAGDYEQYF
TRBV5-1	TRBJ1-2	TRBD1	many	TGCGCCAGCAGCTTACAGGGGGCAGGGAGTGGCTACACCTTC	CASSLQGAGSGYTF
TRBV5-1	TRBJ2-7	.	many	TGCGCCAGCAGCTCACCCACCAACTACGAGCAGTACTTC	CASSSPTNYEQYF
TRBV7-9	TRBJ1-2	TRBD1	few	TGTGCCAGCAGCTTTACAGGGGACTATGGCTACACCTTC	CASSFTGDYGYTF
TRBV20-1	TRBJ1-3	TRBD1	many	TGCAGTGCTACCCTAACGGGACAGCTGAGGGGAAACACCATATATTTT	CSATLTGQLRGNTIYF
TRBV19	TRBJ2-7	TRBD1	.	TGTGCCAGTAGTATTCCGGCAGGGGGCTTGTACGAGCAGTACTTC	CASSIPAGGLYEQYF
TRBV7-2	TRBJ2-7	.	.	TGTGCCAGCAAGCTATGGTCGGGGGGACAGCGCTCCTACGAGCAGTACTTC	CASKLWSGGQRSYEQYF
TRBV7-2	TRBJ2-6	.	.	TGTGCCAGCAGCGAGGGGTTTCCTGGGGCCAACGTCCTGACTTTC	CASSEGFPGANVLTF
TRBV3-1	TRBJ2-5	.	many	TGTGCCAGCAGCCAAGTGAATAACGTTGGGGAGACCCAGTACTTC	CASSQVNNVGETQYF
TRBV7-9	TRBJ1-3	.	.	TGTGCCAGCAGCTTAGGGAGGGGGACTGGAAACACCATATATTTT	CASSLGRGTGNTIYF
TRBV2	TRBJ1-5	.	.	TGTGCCAGCACCAGACGGCGCGGGGAGCGCGAGCATTTT	CASTRRRGEREHF
TRBV6-5	TRBJ1-1	.	.	TGTGCCAGCCCTCGTAGGGGGAACACTGAAGCTTTCTTT	CASPRRGNTEAFF
TRBV12-3/TRBV12-4	TRBJ1-2	.	many	TGTGCCAGCAGTTTTAACCCTCGAGATGGCTACACCTTC	CASSFNPRDGYTF
TRBV2	TRBJ1-5	.	once	TGTGCCAGCAGACAACAGGGAACTCAGCCCCAGCATTTT	CASRQQGTQPQHF
TRBV2	TRBJ1-1	.	many	TGTGCCAGCAGTGCCCCAACAGGACTGAACACTGAAGCTTTCTTT	CASSAPTGLNTEAFF
TRBV6-2/TRBV6-3	TRBJ2-1	TRBD2	.	TGTGCCAGCAGCTCCCCCCGCCTACTAGCGGGGGCAGACAATGAGCAGTTCTTC	CASSSPRLLAGADNEQFF
TRBV7-9	TRBJ1-1	.	.	TGTGCCAGCGGGACAAACACTGAAGCTTTCTTT	CASGTNTEAFF
TRBV20-1	TRBJ2-7	.	.	TGCAGTGCTAGGGGGGACTCCGGAGGGTTCGAGCAGTACTTC	CSARGDSGGFEQYF
TRBV18	TRBJ2-7	.	many	TGTGCCAGCTCCACCGGGACATCTTACGAGCAGTACTTC	CASSTGTSYEQYF
TRBV9	TRBJ2-7	.	many	TGTGCCAGCAGCGTATCAGGGGACGAGCAGTACTTC	CASSVSGDEQYF
TRBV7-3	TRBJ1-1	TRBD1	once	TGTGCCAGCAGCTCTCGTCCCGGGACAGGGTCAGATACGCAGTATGGGGGGAACACTGAAGCTTTCTTT	CASSSRPGTGSDTQYGGNTEAFF
TRBV25-1	TRBJ1-4	.	.	TGTGCCAGCACCGATAGTGGTTCTAATGAAAAACTGTTTTTT	CASTDSGSNEKLFF
TRBV20-1	TRBJ2-7	.	many	TGCAGTGCTAGCTTCAGAAGCTCCTACGAGCAGTACTTC	CSASFRSSYEQYF
TRBV6-5	TRBJ2-1	TRBD2	many	TGTGCCAGCAGCTCGCCCCCGGGGGGGTTGAACAATGAGCAGTTCTTC	CASSSPPGGLNNEQFF
TRBV11-2	TRBJ2-1	TRBD2	.	TGTGCCAGCACGACCAACCTTAGTATACTAGCGGCATCCTACAATGAGCAGTTCTTC	CASTTNLSILAASYNEQFF
TRBV6-1	TRBJ2-1	.	many	TGTGCCAGCACCATACGGGGCTCCTACAATGAGCAGTTCTTC	CASTIRGSYNEQFF
TRBV12-5	TRBJ1-1	.	.	TGTGCTAGTGGCCAGAAGGAAGGCAGGGCATCTTTCTTT	CASGQKEGRASFF
TRBV10-3	TRBJ1-3	TRBD1	.	TGTGCCATCAGTGCTCAGGGGGTCGGAAGCACCATATATTTT	CAISAQGVGSTIYF
TRBV2	TRBJ2-7	TRBD2	many	TGTGCCAGCAGTGGATCCAGCGGGGGGCCGCTCGTCGAGCAGTACTTC	CASSGSSGGPLVEQYF
TRBV15	TRBJ2-7	TRBD1	.	TGTGCCACCAGTCCGGGACAGGGAACCCCATACGAGCAGTACTTC	CATSPGQGTPYEQYF